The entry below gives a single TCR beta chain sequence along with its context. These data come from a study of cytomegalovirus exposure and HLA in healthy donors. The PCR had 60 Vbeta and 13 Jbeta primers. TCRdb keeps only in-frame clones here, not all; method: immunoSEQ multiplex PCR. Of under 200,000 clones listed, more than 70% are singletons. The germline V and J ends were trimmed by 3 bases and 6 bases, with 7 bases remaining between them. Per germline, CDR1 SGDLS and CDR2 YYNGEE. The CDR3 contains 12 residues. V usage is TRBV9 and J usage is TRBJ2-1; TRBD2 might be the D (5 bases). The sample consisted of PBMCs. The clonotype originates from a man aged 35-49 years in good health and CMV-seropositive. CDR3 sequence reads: CASSALANEQFF. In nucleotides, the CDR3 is TGTGCCAGCAGCGCTCTAGCCAATGAGCAGTTCTTC.